Included here is one T cell receptor (beta chain) sequence, with context. Its specificity is unknown. Every donor was a healthy Caucasian. It was template switching that added a universal primer site, and there were unique molecular identifiers on the cDNA. TCRdb redid the calling of the 5' RACE reads with MiXCR, one entry per CDR3 protein. Of 700,000 to 950,000 distinct CDR3 sequences detected, roughly 12% appear once; the ten largest clones hold around 1.5%. The sample belongs to a study of identical twins. Study-level findings and limits: Partly confounded zero-insertion analyses could result from invariant MAIT and iNKT cells. The study found weaker excess twin sharing in beta out-of-frame sequences.

Unmatched junction bases numbered 8, after V lost 4 bases and J lost 1 base. CDR1 and CDR2 (germline): SGHRS, YFSETQ. CDR3 size: 15 residues. This same sample was also taken into another study, of yellow fever vaccine responses in identical twins.

Sequenced sample: PBMCs. This receptor was obtained from a woman under 30 in good health. The rearrangement joins TRBV5-1 to TRBJ2-7; 7 bases align to TRBD2. CDR3 residues: CASSILADPSYEQYF. The CDR3 DNA reads TGCGCCAGCAGCATTCTAGCGGACCCTTCCTACGAGCAGTACTTC.